The 8 T cell receptor beta chains listed next were all sequenced from one sample in a study of CD8+ T cells in alopecia areata. Extracted RNA was reverse transcribed into cDNA, the sequencing template. Method: immunoSEQ multiplex PCR; TCRdb's copy keeps in-frame clones and lacks some. Among around 160,000 clones listed, roughly 44% were seen once. Sequenced material: CD4+ T cells sorted from blood. These receptors all come from a human donor with alopecia areata.

V is TRBV18 and J is TRBJ2-2; tentatively, D is TRBD2 (6 bases). Germline lookup yields CDR1 KGHSH and CDR2 LQKENI. There are 15 residues in the CDR3. Trimming removed 1 base from V and 4 bases from J, with 10 bases in between. The CDR3 spells CASSPRGEVTGELFF. CDR3 DNA: TGTGCCAGCTCACCACGAGGGGAGGTCACCGGGGAGCTGTTTTTT.

The rearrangement uses TRBV2 and TRBJ1-1, with a tentative D call TRBD1 (5 bases). CDR1 and CDR2 from the germline V gene are SNHLY and FYNNEI. Between the trimmed V and J ends, which lost 2 bases and 3 bases, there was a span of 10 bases. This CDR3 comprises 14 residues. The CDR3 DNA reads as TGTGCCAGCAGTGAAAAACGGGGGTACACTGAAGCTTTCTTT. It specifies CASSEKRGYTEAFF.

The rearrangement uses TRBV29-1 and TRBJ2-3; D unresolved. The CDR3 contains 15 residues. Between the trimmed V and J ends, which lost 4 bases and 1 base, there was a span of 15 bases. Germline CDR1 and CDR2: SQVTM and ANQGSEA. The CDR3 DNA reads TGCAGCGTTGCAGATGGGATCATGGGCACAGATACGCAGTATTTT. Its protein product is CSVADGIMGTDTQYF.

This clone has just a few counts. The chain has TRBV2 and TRBJ2-1; no definite D call. The CDR3 consists of 11 residues. Germline V gene lookup returns CDR1 SNHLY and CDR2 FYNNEI. The V gene lost 4 bases and the J gene lost 14 bases, with 12 bases spanning the gap. In DNA, the CDR3 is TGTGCCAGCAGTGTAATAGTAGAGAAGTTCTTC. This gives the protein CASSVIVEKFF.

This clone has a handful of counts. The CDR3 coding sequence is TGTGCCAGCAGCCAACAACCCCGCGACACACGGGACGAGCAGTACTTC. Amino acids: CASSQQPRDTRDEQYF. V and J are TRBV14 and TRBJ2-7; D gene unclear. Germline V gives CDR1 SGHDN, CDR2 FVKESK. V was shortened by 2 bases and J by 5 bases, with 19 bases between the two germline ends. CDR3 size: 16 residues.

This clone was counted a few times. This chain links TRBV27 with TRBJ2-3; 14 bases line up with TRBD2. Germline V gene sequence: CDR1 MNHEY, CDR2 SMNVEV (reference sequence). V was clipped by 5 bases and J by 5 bases; unmatched bases: 6. This CDR3 spans 16 amino acids. The CDR3 region is CASSPRGLAGGDTQYF. The CDR3, as DNA: TGTGCCAGCAGTCCACGAGGACTAGCGGGAGGAGATACGCAGTATTTT.

This clone occurred a few times. The CDR3 bases are TGTGCCAGTAAGGGGGCAGGGGCTTATAGCAATCAGCCCCAGCATTTT. It translates to CASKGAGAYSNQPQHF. This rearrangement joins TRBV19 to TRBJ1-5; 7 nucleotides agree with TRBD1. Per germline, CDR1 LNHDA and CDR2 SQIVND (reference sequence). The V segment lost 7 bases and the J segment 0 bases; nucleotides outside the gene matches: 9. The CDR3 consists of 16 residues. The variable domain in full, with the rest retrieved from reference TRBV19 and TRBJ1-5, is DGGITQSPKYLFRKEGQNVTLSCEQNLNHDAMYWYRQDPGQGLRLIYYSQIVNDFQKGDIAEGYSVSREKKESFPLTVTSAQKNPTAFYLCASKGAGAYSNQPQHFGDGTRLSIL.

The chain joins TRBV29-1 to TRBJ1-1, with D unclear. The CDR3 runs to 12 residues. Germline V gene data show CDR1 as SQVTM and CDR2 as ANQGSEA. Trimming took off 6 bases at V and 0 bases at J, with 8 bases between the two ends. The CDR3 spells CSVIGMNTEAFF. The CDR3 nucleotides are TGCAGCGTCATAGGTATGAACACTGAAGCTTTCTTT.